This T cell receptor beta chain is drawn from a study of radiation and T cells in renal cell carcinoma. Looking at the study overall: Nephrectomy followed 15 Gy stereotactic body radiation by 4 weeks.

Study-wide results and caveats: Pretreatment tumor biopsies were lacking, so baseline clonotypes are unknown.

Time point here: blood 2 weeks post-SBRT. Treatment described: 15 Gy SBRT to primary tumor, nephrectomy 4 weeks later. TCRdb's table, derived via immunoSEQ multiplex PCR, lists solely in-frame clones and lacks some. The table lists fewer than 90,000 clones, roughly 85% of them singletons. Germline V lookup: CDR1 SNHLY, CDR2 FYNNEI. The ends were cut back, 0 bases at V and 4 bases at J, with 13 bases in the middle. CDR3 length equals 15 residues. Worth noting for this clone: Its antigen is unknown.

The rearrangement links TRBV2 to TRBJ2-7; D perhaps matches TRBD1 (5 bases). The TCR comes from a woman in her 50s with renal cell carcinoma. Sequenced material: blood, taken from a patient whose treatment included radiotherapy and nephrectomy. For the CDR3, the DNA is TGTGCCAGCAGTGAAGCCGTACAGGCGGTGTACGAGCAGTACTTC. Its protein product is CASSEAVQAVYEQYF.